The next 9 T cell receptor beta chains were all read from a single sample in a study of shared clonotypes between healthy human individuals. The data were produced by immunoSEQ multiplex PCR, yet TCRdb's version contains in-frame clones alone and is incomplete. The table records 800,000 to 950,000 clones, about 96% of them present only once. Naive CD8 cells were CD45RO-negative, positively selected for CCR7, excluding terminally differentiated effector memory CD45RA+ cells. The sample comprised naive CD8+ T cells sorted from blood. All receptors come from a man aged 30 to 45 in good health.

The chain has TRBV15 and TRBJ2-1, with a possible D match to TRBD1 (6 bases). Per the germline V gene, CDR1 is LNHNV and CDR2 is YYDKDF (reference sequence). CDR3 length: 16 residues. V lost 1 base to trimming and J lost 4 bases, with 14 bases between them. As DNA, the CDR3 is TGTGCCACCAGCAGAGGGTCCAGGGGCACTTACAATGAGCAGTTCTTC. This codes for CATSRGSRGTYNEQFF.

The rearrangement joins TRBV2 to TRBJ1-5; TRBD1 might be the D (5 bases). Germline V gene data show CDR1 as SNHLY and CDR2 as FYNNEI. The CDR3 is made up of 14 amino acids. V lost 2 bases, J lost 1 base, and 6 bases lay in between. The CDR3 bases are TGTGCCAGCAGTGAATGGGACAGCAATCAGCCCCAGCATTTT. Its protein is CASSEWDSNQPQHF.

The chain uses TRBV5-5 and TRBJ1-5; tentative D call: TRBD1 (5 bases). This CDR3 region has 14 residues. V lost 4 bases and J lost 0, with 8 bases in between. Germline CDR1 is SGHKS and CDR2 is YYEKEE (reference sequence). The CDR3 loop reads CASSLDSSNQPQHF. The CDR3 region has the DNA TGTGCCAGCAGCCTAGACAGTAGCAATCAGCCCCAGCATTTT.

The chain uses TRBV11-2 and TRBJ2-5, with 10 nucleotides matching TRBD2. Germline values: CDR1 SGHAT, CDR2 FQNNGV. Unmatched junction bases numbered 14, after V lost 3 bases and J lost 1 base. CDR3 length: 19 residues. The CDR3 sequence is CASSLVLAGERLGQETQYF. DNA for the CDR3: TGTGCCAGCAGCTTGGTGCTAGCGGGAGAGCGGCTGGGCCAAGAGACCCAGTACTTC.

The genes are TRBV2 and TRBJ2-7, with 12 bases aligning to TRBD1. This CDR3 is 15 amino acids long. Per the germline V gene, CDR1 is SNHLY and CDR2 is FYNNEI. J gave up 6 bases and V 5 bases, and 8 bases lay outside the gene matches. CDR3: CASSPPGQGAPEQYF. The CDR3 DNA sequence: TGTGCCAGCAGTCCCCCGGGACAGGGGGCCCCCGAGCAGTACTTC.

CDR3 region: CASSIEVTGGYEQYF. CDR3 nucleotides: TGTGCCAGTAGTATAGAGGTGACAGGGGGTTACGAGCAGTACTTC. The chain carries TRBV19 and TRBJ2-7, with 9 bases fitting TRBD1. V shed 0 bases, J shed 4 bases, and the junction held 4 bases outside the gene matches. The V gene's germline CDR1 is LNHDA and CDR2 SQIVND (reference sequence). The CDR3 is 15 amino acids. Complete variable domain (other parts from reference TRBV19 and TRBJ2-7): DGGITQSPKYLFRKEGQNVTLSCEQNLNHDAMYWYRQDPGQGLRLIYYSQIVNDFQKGDIAEGYSVSREKKESFPLTVTSAQKNPTAFYLCASSIEVTGGYEQYFGPGTRLTVT.

This sequence joins TRBV27 and TRBJ2-1; TRBD2 might be the D (6 bases). Trimming cost V 3 bases and J 7 bases, with 13 bases left between them. Looked up from germline, CDR1 is MNHEY and CDR2 is SMNVEV (reference sequence). The CDR3 loop spans 14 amino acids. Here the CDR3 reads CASSFPGAKNEQFF. CDR3 nucleotides: TGTGCCAGCAGTTTTCCGGGAGCTAAAAATGAGCAGTTCTTC.

This rearrangement joins TRBV7-6 to TRBJ2-1; D gene unclear. The germline gives CDR1 SGHVS, CDR2 FNYEAQ. The CDR3 is 15 residues long. Trimming removed 1 base from V and 3 bases from J, with 10 bases in between. The CDR3 sequence: CASSLVLGNYNEQFF. DNA for the CDR3: TGTGCCAGCAGCTTAGTATTGGGAAACTACAATGAGCAGTTCTTC.

V is TRBV7-9 and J is TRBJ2-1; 9 bases align to TRBD2. The ends lost 4 bases at V and 4 bases at J; junction bases unmatched: 5. This CDR3 has 15 amino acids. Germline assignment: CDR1 SEHNR and CDR2 FQNEAQ (reference sequence). CDR3: CASSSEREVYNEQFF. DNA for the CDR3: TGTGCCAGCAGCTCTGAGCGGGAGGTATACAATGAGCAGTTCTTC.